The present entry profiles one T cell receptor (beta chain) with its context. The sample comes from a study of blood T cell repertoires in COVID-19. Study background: Sites in the United States, Italy and Spain provided acute and convalescent COVID-19 samples. Nucleic acid was either cDNA or gDNA, and it came from T cells, B-cell-depleted T cells, or PBMCs.

Deletions cut 2 bases from V and 5 bases from J, with 7 bases between. Germline loops: CDR1 SGHVS, CDR2 FQNEAQ. The CDR3 totals 13 residues. In the source study's methods: Nucleated cell counts were estimated from reference gene primer amplification. Method: immunoSEQ multiplex PCR; TCRdb's copy keeps in-frame clones and lacks some. V, J and clone size were drawn from that table, and D and trimming were deduced from the DNA. The data contain approximately 190,000 clones, over 70% of them singletons. This chain uses TRBV7-8 with TRBJ2-1; TRBD1 is a possible D gene (6 bases). This sequence was found in a man between 60 and 70 years old with acute or convalescent COVID-19. Sequencing was carried out using peripheral blood. The CDR3 DNA follows: TGTGCCAGCAGCTTAAACAGGGACAATGAGCAGTTCTTC. This encodes CASSLNRDNEQFF.